The rows below give T cell receptor beta chains drawn from one sample of a study of shared clonotypes between healthy human individuals. Profiled with immunoSEQ multiplex PCR; TCRdb holds only in-frame clones, not every one. The sample carries some 2 million clones, over 85% recorded once. Input material: naive CD4+ T cells sorted from blood. These receptor sequences come from a man younger than 30 in good health. CDR3s include the opening cysteine and the closing phenylalanine or tryptophan. A D gene is named only where the DNA matches it firmly. Some rows mark clone size as missing; the rest say once, few, many or name a class of expanded clone.

D gene	V gene	clone size	J gene	CDR3 protein	CDR3 DNA
-	TRBV11-2	-	TRBJ1-5	CASSLGGASNQPQHF	TGTGCCAGCAGCTTAGGGGGCGCAAGCAATCAGCCCCAGCATTTT
-	TRBV7-2	-	TRBJ2-1	CASSLWTASNEQFF	TGTGCCAGCAGCCTATGGACTGCCTCCAATGAGCAGTTCTTC
TRBD1	TRBV18	-	TRBJ2-5	CASSPRGLFTETQYF	TGTGCCAGCTCACCGAGGGGGCTTTTCACCGAGACCCAGTACTTC
-	TRBV7-2	-	TRBJ2-7	CASSPQPGQGREQYF	TGTGCCAGCAGCCCACAACCAGGGCAGGGTCGCGAGCAGTACTTC
-	TRBV7-2	-	TRBJ1-2	CASSLGGAADYGYTF	TGTGCCAGCAGCTTAGGAGGGGCGGCGGACTATGGCTACACCTTC
-	TRBV6-5	-	TRBJ1-1	CASSYSDGRGTEAFF	TGTGCCAGCAGTTACTCCGACGGGAGGGGCACTGAAGCTTTCTTT
-	TRBV5-6	few	TRBJ2-7	CASSLDAYEQYF	TGTGCCAGCAGCTTGGATGCCTACGAGCAGTACTTC
TRBD1	TRBV10-3	-	TRBJ2-4	CAISESGQVKNIQYF	TGTGCCATCAGTGAGTCGGGACAGGTAAAAAACATTCAGTACTTC
-	TRBV7-9	once	TRBJ1-1	CASSFNVRAFF	TGTGCCAGCAGCTTTAATGTGAGAGCTTTCTTT
TRBD2	TRBV10-3	-	TRBJ2-3	CATLSAGASDTQYF	TGTGCCACCCTATCAGCGGGGGCGTCAGATACGCAGTATTTT
-	TRBV18	-	TRBJ1-2	CASSQGRLTYGYTF	TGTGCCAGCTCACAGGGACGGCTCACCTATGGCTACACCTTC
-	TRBV30	-	TRBJ2-5	CAWTVGAVRETQYF	TGTGCCTGGACGGTGGGGGCGGTAAGGGAGACCCAGTACTTC
TRBD1	TRBV5-4	-	TRBJ1-4	CASSRRDRGRGNEKLFF	TGTGCCAGCAGCCGCCGGGACAGGGGGCGCGGTAATGAAAAACTGTTTTTT
TRBD1	TRBV5-4	-	TRBJ1-4	CASSFRTGLPPAGEKLFF	TGTGCCAGCAGCTTTCGGACAGGCTTACCCCCAGCTGGGGAAAAACTGTTTTTT
TRBD1	TRBV6-1	-	TRBJ1-6	CASSRDRGDNSPLHF	TGTGCCAGCTCCCGGGACAGGGGCGATAATTCACCCCTCCACTTT
-	TRBV6-5	-	TRBJ2-7	CASRGRGETPLIF	TGTGCCAGCAGGGGACGGGGAGAGACCCCATTGATCTTC
-	TRBV10-1	-	TRBJ1-2	CASSGGTPYGYTF	TGCGCCAGCAGTGGGGGGACACCTTATGGCTACACCTTC
-	TRBV6-5	-	TRBJ1-4	CASSDRPNEKLFF	TGTGCCAGCAGCGACAGACCGAATGAAAAACTGTTTTTT
-	TRBV28	few	TRBJ2-1	CASSGTGRNEQFF	TGTGCCAGCAGTGGCACAGGCCGGAATGAGCAGTTCTTC
-	TRBV5-1	once	TRBJ2-4	CASSSTSGALAKNIQYF	TGCGCCAGCAGCTCAACTTCAGGGGCCCTAGCCAAAAACATTCAGTACTTC
-	TRBV9	-	TRBJ1-3	CASSAQGLSGNTIYF	TGTGCCAGCAGCGCCCAGGGTCTCTCTGGAAACACCATATATTTT
TRBD1	TRBV2	-	TRBJ1-3	CASRSGQGAGNTIYF	TGTGCCAGCAGATCCGGACAGGGGGCTGGAAACACCATATATTTT
-	TRBV5-1	-	TRBJ2-5	CASSLSETQYF	TGCGCCAGCAGCTTGTCGGAGACCCAGTACTTC
TRBD1	TRBV2	-	TRBJ2-1	CASSDRAVVEQFF	TGTGCCAGCTCCGACAGGGCCGTTGTTGAGCAGTTCTTC
-	TRBV6-1	once	TRBJ2-3	CASVIGARGADTQYF	TGTGCCAGCGTTATAGGGGCGCGAGGAGCAGATACGCAGTATTTT
TRBD1	TRBV18	once	TRBJ1-5	CASSDGQGRVVAQHF	TGTGCCAGCTCCGACGGACAGGGGCGAGTAGTGGCCCAGCATTTT
-	TRBV27	-	TRBJ1-2	CASSSTPHGVYGYTF	TGTGCCAGCAGTTCCACCCCCCATGGAGTCTATGGCTACACCTTC
-	TRBV28	-	TRBJ1-5	CASSPSGGGFRRTQHF	TGTGCCAGCAGTCCCTCGGGGGGCGGGTTTAGAAGGACCCAGCATTTT
-	TRBV11-2	-	TRBJ1-6	CASSLLGVNSPLHF	TGTGCCAGCAGCCTTCTTGGGGTCAATTCACCCCTCCACTTT
TRBD1	TRBV18	-	TRBJ2-7	CATSMDRVYEQYF	TGTGCCACCTCGATGGACAGGGTCTACGAGCAGTACTTC
TRBD2	TRBV29-1	-	TRBJ2-1	CSGGGNEQFF	TGCAGCGGCGGGGGCAATGAGCAGTTCTTC
-	TRBV5-1	-	TRBJ1-3	CASSLDAGASGNTIYF	TGCGCCAGCAGCTTGGACGCAGGGGCCTCTGGAAACACCATATATTTT
-	TRBV18	-	TRBJ1-2	CASSQAGPRGYTF	TGTGCCAGCTCACAGGCCGGGCCGAGGGGCTACACCTTC
-	TRBV6-6	-	TRBJ2-1	CASSYALLEANEQFF	TGTGCCAGCAGTTACGCCCTTCTAGAGGCCAATGAGCAGTTCTTC
-	TRBV7-8	-	TRBJ1-5	CASSLEGGHSNQPQHF	TGTGCCAGCAGCTTAGAGGGGGGCCATAGCAATCAGCCCCAGCATTTT
TRBD1	TRBV7-2	-	TRBJ1-1	CASSWGQVNTEAFF	TGTGCCAGCAGCTGGGGACAGGTAAACACTGAAGCTTTCTTT
-	TRBV9	-	TRBJ2-7	CASSPEVGALEQYF	TGTGCCAGCAGCCCAGAGGTGGGAGCGCTCGAGCAGTACTTC
-	TRBV6-1	-	TRBJ1-6	CASRGLSPLHF	TGTGCCAGCAGGGGTCTATCACCCCTCCACTTT
-	TRBV10-3	-	TRBJ1-2	CAIMPDPLYYGYTF	TGTGCCATTATGCCCGACCCTCTATACTATGGCTACACCTTC
-	TRBV10-3	-	TRBJ1-1	CAIREAGTEAFF	TGTGCCATCAGGGAGGCCGGCACTGAAGCTTTCTTT
-	TRBV10-1	-	TRBJ2-7	CASSPGYEQYF	TGCGCCAGCAGCCCGGGGTACGAGCAGTACTTC
-	TRBV30	-	TRBJ2-7	CAWSVPRLSYEQYF	TGTGCCTGGAGTGTCCCCAGGCTCTCCTACGAGCAGTACTTC
-	TRBV6-1	-	TRBJ1-3	CASSEGTLFSGNTIYF	TGTGCCAGCAGTGAAGGGACATTATTCTCTGGAAACACCATATATTTT
-	TRBV7-7	-	TRBJ2-5	CASSYRVQETQYF	TGTGCTAGCAGCTACAGGGTTCAAGAGACCCAGTACTTC
-	TRBV5-1	-	TRBJ2-6	CASSLAVGSSGANVLTF	TGCGCCAGCAGCTTGGCCGTGGGGTCCTCTGGGGCCAACGTCCTGACTTTC
TRBD1	TRBV18	-	TRBJ1-3	CASSKGQPRSGNTIYF	TGTGCCAGCTCGAAGGGACAGCCCCGCTCTGGAAACACCATATATTTT
TRBD2	TRBV7-7	-	TRBJ2-1	CASSAGLAGYNEQFF	TGTGCTAGCAGCGCGGGACTAGCGGGCTACAATGAGCAGTTCTTC
-	TRBV27	few	TRBJ1-6	CASSFGDNSPLHF	TGTGCCAGCAGTTTCGGGGATAATTCACCCCTCCACTTT
TRBD1	TRBV19	-	TRBJ1-6	CASTRTGYNSPLHF	TGTGCCAGTACTCGGACAGGTTATAATTCACCCCTCCACTTT
-	TRBV9	-	TRBJ2-4	CASSALAAGGENIQYF	TGTGCCAGCAGCGCCCTGGCGGCCGGAGGCGAAAACATTCAGTACTTC
TRBD1	TRBV5-1	-	TRBJ2-7	CASSLDRVTYEQYF	TGCGCCAGCAGCTTAGACAGGGTGACCTACGAGCAGTACTTC
TRBD1	TRBV28	-	TRBJ2-7	CASRSPRDRVFYEQYF	TGTGCCAGCAGGTCTCCGCGGGACAGGGTCTTCTACGAGCAGTACTTC
-	TRBV5-1	-	TRBJ2-2	CASRFGRNTGELFF	TGCGCCAGCAGATTCGGGCGGAACACCGGGGAGCTGTTTTTT
TRBD2	TRBV6-5	-	TRBJ2-7	CASSPRASGSGEQYF	TGTGCCAGCAGTCCCAGGGCTAGCGGGAGCGGCGAGCAGTACTTC
TRBD2	TRBV9	-	TRBJ2-3	CASSVARGGRGDTQYF	TGTGCCAGCAGCGTAGCGCGGGGGGGCCGAGGAGATACGCAGTATTTT
TRBD1	TRBV30	-	TRBJ1-4	CAWSGDRGREKLFF	TGTGCCTGGAGTGGGGACAGGGGGCGCGAAAAACTGTTTTTT
TRBD1	TRBV6-1	once	TRBJ2-3	CASSAGTGRNYF	TGTGCCAGCAGCGCCGGGACAGGGCGGAATTATTTT